This T cell receptor (beta chain) was sequenced during a study of blood T cells in healthy people across ages. Together with a sample-barcoded 5' primer, a J-beta primer mix was included in a second PCR lasting about 6 to 12 cycles. TCRdb re-analysed the 5' RACE reads in MiXCR, keeping a single row per CDR3 protein. The data hold about 1.7 million distinct CDR3 sequences, with 28% observed a single time. Germline V gene data show CDR1 as ENHRY and CDR2 as SYGVKD. This CDR3 is built from 14 residues. V was clipped by 6 bases and J by 3 bases, with 14 bases between them. The sequenced sample consisted of blood. The chain employs TRBV10-3 and TRBJ1-1; D is unclear. This receptor was identified in a woman aged 25 to 45 in good health. As DNA, the CDR3 is TGTGCCATCAGCGGAGGCGGCGGATACACTGAAGCTTTCTTT. Encoded protein: CAISGGGGYTEAFF.